The sequence of this TCR beta chain was determined in a study of CD8+CD57+ T cells in acquired aplastic anemia. Whole-study context: Recorded DNA amounts for sorted CD4+ and CD8+ cells had an average of about 3.5 ug.

Profiles of TCR beta VDJ and CDR3 were generated from a genomic DNA template. TCRdb re-called the reads through MiXCR, storing one row per CDR3 protein. The sample consists of roughly 250,000 distinct CDR3 sequences, about 44% of them appearing once. Individuals selected for sequencing had exhibited CD8+CD57+ cell expansion on flow cytometry. From germline, CDR1 is KGHDR and CDR2 SFDVKD. Trimming took off 6 bases at V and 1 base at J, with 12 bases between the two ends. CDR3 length: 16 amino acids. The sequenced sample consisted of sorted CD4+, CD8+, or CD8+CD57+ T cells (not recorded which) from PBMCs. This chain links TRBV24-1 with TRBJ1-6, with D possibly being TRBD1 (6 bases). This sequence was found in a human donor with aplastic anemia. CDR3 in DNA: TGTGCCACCAGTTTAAGAGGGGGTTCCTATAATTCACCCCTCCACTTT. This encodes CATSLRGGSYNSPLHF.